The 31 T cell receptor beta chains listed next were all sequenced from one sample in a study of Ad26.COV2.S vaccination and SARS-CoV-2 variants. Clones were sequenced by immunoSEQ multiplex PCR, and TCRdb holds only the in-frame ones, with some missing. The repertoire holds around 300,000 clones, with around 89% as singletons. The sample's treatment: roughly 20 received Ad26.COV2.S at low or high dose, single or two shots; 5 received placebo; per-sample allocation not given. Samples were taken on day 63 after the first vaccine or placebo injection. Sequences were derived from peripheral blood, sampled in a trial of Ad26.COV2.S vaccine versus placebo. All receptors come from a person between 18 and 59 years old who received the Ad26.COV2.S COVID-19 vaccine or a placebo.

The chain uses TRBV5-1 and TRBJ1-2, with a tentative D call TRBD1 (5 bases). The V gene's germline CDR1 is SGHRS and CDR2 YFSETQ. Trimming pared 1 base from V and 6 bases from J, leaving 10 bases between. The CDR3 loop spans 13 amino acids. CDR3 bases: TGCGCCAGCAGCTTGTTGGGGCAGGATGGCTACACCTTC. This translates into CASSLLGQDGYTF.

The rearrangement joins TRBV5-1 to TRBJ1-3; D unresolved. CDR1 and CDR2 from the germline V gene are SGHRS and YFSETQ. The CDR3 covers 13 residues. V gave up 5 bases and J gave up 2 bases, with 8 bases separating them. The CDR3 region is CASREGTGNTIYF. DNA for the CDR3: TGCGCCAGCAGAGAAGGGACTGGAAACACCATATATTTT. The variable domain in full, completed from reference TRBV5-1 and TRBJ1-3, reads KAGVTQTPRYLIKTRGQQVTLSCSPISGHRSVSWYQQTPGQGLQFLFEYFSETQRNKGNFPGRFSGRQFSNSRSEMNVSTLELGDSALYLCASREGTGNTIYFGEGSWLTVV.

The V gene is TRBV6-1, the J gene TRBJ1-5; no clear D. Germline V gene lookup returns CDR1 MNHNS and CDR2 SASEGT. CDR3 size: 16 residues. Trimming took 4 bases from V and 1 from J, leaving 14 bases between them. The CDR3 region has the DNA TGTGCCAGCAGTGCGCCGACGAGAGAGAGCAATCAGCCCCAGCATTTT. It encodes CASSAPTRESNQPQHF.

This clone came up a few times. The V and J genes are TRBV7-2 and TRBJ2-2; 12 bases match TRBD2. CDR1 is SGHTA and CDR2 is FQGNSA in the germline V gene. The V gene end was trimmed by 5 bases and the J gene end by 8 bases; junction bases not matched to a gene: 9. This CDR3 is 16 amino acids long. CDR3 residues: CASSLNGLAGTGELFF. The CDR3 DNA sequence: TGTGCCAGCAGCCTAAACGGACTAGCGGGAACGGGGGAGCTGTTTTTT.

This chain links TRBV10-1 with TRBJ1-1, with D possibly matching TRBD1 (6 bases). V dropped 6 bases and J dropped 1 base, with 15 bases sitting between them. The CDR3 contains 15 residues. CDR1 is WNHNN and CDR2 is SYGVQD in the germline V gene (reference sequence). The CDR3 DNA sequence: TGCGCCAGCAGACACAAGGGGGGGTGGAACACTGAAGCTTTCTTT. Its translation: CASRHKGGWNTEAFF.

The rearrangement joins TRBV28 to TRBJ2-1; 7 nucleotides line up with TRBD2. Looked up from germline, CDR1 is MDHEN and CDR2 is SYDVKM. The V gene end was trimmed by 5 bases and the J gene end by 8 bases; junction bases not matched to a gene: 18. The CDR3 has 17 residues. The CDR3 nucleotides read TGTGCCAGCAGTCCTAATAAAAGGGGCCTAGCGGAGGATGAGCAGTTCTTC. Translation gives CASSPNKRGLAEDEQFF.

This sequence joins TRBV5-1 and TRBJ2-1, with D perhaps matching TRBD1 (6 bases). V gave up 3 bases and J gave up 6 bases, with 19 bases separating them. CDR1 SGHRS and CDR2 YFSETQ come from the germline V gene. CDR3 length: 16 amino acids. The CDR3 DNA reads as TGCGCCAGCAGCTCAATAACAGGGAGCGGAGGCAATGAGCAGTTCTTC. This encodes CASSSITGSGGNEQFF.

The count of this clone is one. V is TRBV7-2 and J is TRBJ2-5, with D tentatively TRBD2 (6 bases). Germline CDR1 reads SGHTA; CDR2 reads FQGNSA. Trimming removed 0 bases from V and 4 bases from J, with 12 bases in between. This CDR3 contains 15 residues. The CDR3 spells CASSLATEGRETQYF. CDR3 nucleotides: TGTGCCAGCAGCTTAGCGACGGAGGGACGAGAGACCCAGTACTTC.

V gene TRBV19 combines with J gene TRBJ2-7; the match to TRBD1 covers 9 bases. With 6 bases clipped from V and 6 bases from J, the junction kept 12 bases outside the gene matches. In germline, CDR1 is LNHDA, CDR2 SQIVND (reference sequence). The CDR3 consists of 15 residues. The CDR3 nucleotides are TGTGCCAGTAGCCCCCCGGGGGGACAGGGCGCCGAGCAGTACTTC. This translates into CASSPPGGQGAEQYF.

J is TRBJ2-3 and V is TRBV7-6; the D gene is possibly TRBD1 (5 bases). This CDR3 is built from 15 residues. The V end was cut by 1 base, the J end by 3 bases, with 11 bases between. Germline-derived CDR1 and CDR2 are SGHVS and FNYEAQ. The CDR3 protein is CASSLVGLGTDTQYF. CDR3 sequence (DNA): TGTGCCAGCAGCTTAGTGGGGCTCGGTACAGATACGCAGTATTTT. Together with reference TRBV7-6 and TRBJ2-3, the CDR3 gives the full variable domain: GAGVSQSPRYKVTKRGQDVALRCDPISGHVSLYWYRQALGQGPEFLTYFNYEAQQDKSGLPNDRFSAERPEGSISTLTIQRTEQRDSAMYRCASSLVGLGTDTQYFGPGTRLTVL.

This chain joins TRBV6-2 or TRBV6-3 and TRBJ1-1; D is possibly TRBD1 (6 bases). CDR3 size: 13 residues. Germline lookup yields CDR1 MNHEY and CDR2 SVGEGT. Between the trimmed V and J ends, which lost 2 bases and 5 bases, there was a span of 9 bases. This chain's CDR3 is CASSYTRGTEAFF. DNA of the CDR3: TGTGCCAGCAGTTACACCAGGGGTACTGAAGCTTTCTTT.

The rearrangement links TRBV9 to TRBJ1-4; D unclear. The CDR3 runs to 16 residues. CDR1 is SGDLS and CDR2 is YYNGEE in the germline V gene. The V end was cut by 0 bases, the J end by 0 bases, with 9 bases between. The CDR3 region is CASSVDVGATNEKLFF. CDR3 in DNA: TGTGCCAGCAGCGTAGATGTTGGTGCAACTAATGAAAAACTGTTTTTT.

V gene TRBV4-1 combines with J gene TRBJ2-4; no definite D call. Trimming shortened V by 6 bases and J by 3 bases, and 9 bases separated the two germline ends. The CDR3 has 13 amino acids. CDR1 is MGHRA and CDR2 is YSYEKL in the germline V gene. CDR3 protein: CASSLEDKNIQYF. The CDR3, as DNA: TGCGCCAGCAGTCTAGAGGACAAAAACATTCAGTACTTC.

This rearrangement joins TRBV20-1 to TRBJ1-2; possible D gene TRBD1, 6 bases. Germline values: CDR1 DFQATT, CDR2 SNEGSKA (reference sequence). With 4 bases removed from V and 8 bases from J, the gap between germline ends came to 11 bases. The CDR3 runs 11 residues. CDR3: CSATRGYGYTF. In DNA, the CDR3 is TGCAGTGCTACCAGGGGTTACGGCTACACCTTC.

This rearrangement joins TRBV19 to TRBJ2-2, with TRBD2 identical over 9 bases. This CDR3 has 19 residues. Germline assignment: CDR1 LNHDA and CDR2 SQIVND (reference sequence). J lost 0 bases, V lost 0 bases, and 8 bases had no gene match. DNA for the CDR3: TGTGCCAGTAGTATAGATAAGGCTAGCGGGATTTCGAACACCGGGGAGCTGTTTTTT. It is translated as CASSIDKASGISNTGELFF. Combining the CDR3 with reference TRBV19 and TRBJ2-2 gives the whole variable domain DGGITQSPKYLFRKEGQNVTLSCEQNLNHDAMYWYRQDPGQGLRLIYYSQIVNDFQKGDIAEGYSVSREKKESFPLTVTSAQKNPTAFYLCASSIDKASGISNTGELFFGEGSRLTVL.

This clone was counted between two and nine times. The chain carries TRBV29-1 and TRBJ2-2, with 7 bases matching TRBD1. The CDR3 is made up of 15 amino acids. CDR1 is SQVTM and CDR2 is ANQGSEA in the germline V gene. In DNA, the CDR3 is TGCCCACATTTTGGCACAGGGGATTACACCGGGGAGCTGTTTTTT. Translation gives CPHFGTGDYTGELFF.

This chain connects TRBV4-2 to TRBJ1-2, with 8 positions matching TRBD1. The CDR3 length is 14 residues. The V gene end was trimmed by 1 base and the J gene end by 8 bases; junction bases not matched to a gene: 6. The germline V gene has CDR1 LGHNA and CDR2 YNFKEQ. The DNA of the CDR3 is TGTGCCAGCAGCCAAGGCCTGGACAGGGCAGGCTACACCTTC. Translation: CASSQGLDRAGYTF.

This chain joins TRBV29-1 and TRBJ1-1, with 9 bases identical to TRBD1. The germline V gene encodes CDR1 SQVTM and CDR2 ANQGSEA. Unmatched junction bases numbered 3, after V lost 2 bases and J lost 5 bases. The CDR3 covers 13 residues. The DNA for the CDR3 is TGCAGCGTTGAAAAGGACAGGGGAACTGAAGCTTTCTTT. This codes for CSVEKDRGTEAFF.

V usage is TRBV4-1 and J usage is TRBJ1-2, with 9 bases that match TRBD1. The germline V gene has CDR1 MGHRA and CDR2 YSYEKL. This CDR3 is built from 15 residues. The V segment lost 4 bases and the J segment 4 bases; nucleotides outside the gene matches: 7. The CDR3 DNA is TGCGCCAGCAGCCCGGGACAGGGAGCCATCTATGGCTACACCTTC. Its protein product is CASSPGQGAIYGYTF.

The V and J genes are TRBV5-1 and TRBJ1-3; tentative D call: TRBD1 (6 bases). Germline V gives CDR1 SGHRS, CDR2 YFSETQ. The CDR3 covers 14 residues. Deletions cut 5 bases from V and 1 base from J, with 10 bases between. The CDR3 nucleotides are TGCGCCAGCAGTTGGGGGGCGTCTGGAAACACCATATATTTT. This sequence encodes CASSWGASGNTIYF.

The CDR3 sequence is CASSLGAAYMNTEAFF. In DNA form, the CDR3 reads TGTGCCAGCAGCTTAGGTGCGGCCTATATGAACACTGAAGCTTTCTTT. This sequence joins TRBV7-8 and TRBJ1-1; D is unclear. Trimming stripped 1 base from V and 0 bases from J, with 12 bases between. The CDR3 has 16 residues. Germline V CDR1 and CDR2: SGHVS, FQNEAQ.

This chain uses TRBV29-1 with TRBJ1-1, with 7 positions matching TRBD1. V was pared by 5 bases and J by 6 bases, with 15 bases of the junction left unmatched. Per the germline V gene, CDR1 is SQVTM and CDR2 is ANQGSEA. This CDR3 contains 15 residues. The CDR3 DNA is TGCAGCGTTAAACAGGGGAGCGTCTCATCCCCTGAAGCTTTCTTT. It specifies CSVKQGSVSSPEAFF.

The rearrangement uses TRBV12-3 or TRBV12-4 and TRBJ1-5, with no clear D. The CDR3 runs to 13 residues. The V gene lost 2 bases and the J gene lost 6 bases, with 8 bases spanning the gap. The CDR3 loop is CASSLQFSQPQHF. CDR3 DNA sequence: TGTGCCAGCAGTTTACAGTTCAGTCAGCCCCAGCATTTT.

The CDR3 bases are TGTGCCAGCAGCTTATTCGGCACCGGGGAGCTGTTTTTT. The encoded protein is CASSLFGTGELFF. The rearrangement joins TRBV7-2 to TRBJ2-2; D gene uncertain. CDR1 is SGHTA and CDR2 is FQGNSA in the germline V gene. The CDR3 is made up of 13 amino acids. V lost 2 bases and J lost 4, with 5 bases in between.

The V gene is TRBV9, the J gene TRBJ2-2, with 9 bases identical to TRBD2. Trimming took 3 bases from V and 2 from J; bases not matched to a gene: 8. Germline V gene lookup returns CDR1 SGDLS and CDR2 YYNGEE. The CDR3 is 17 amino acids. CDR3 region: CASSEAISGGNTGELFF. Here the CDR3 DNA reads TGTGCCAGCAGCGAGGCCATTAGCGGGGGTAACACCGGGGAGCTGTTTTTT. The entire variable domain, with the rest obtained from reference TRBV9 and TRBJ2-2, is as follows: DSGVTQTPKHLITATGQRVTLRCSPRSGDLSVYWYQQSLDQGLQFLIQYYNGEERAKGNILERFSAQQFPDLHSELNLSSLELGDSALYFCASSEAISGGNTGELFFGEGSRLTVL.

V gene TRBV6-5 combines with J gene TRBJ2-7, with D possibly being TRBD1 (5 bases). V lost 6 bases and J lost 7, with 10 bases in between. This CDR3 has 11 amino acids. Germline-derived CDR1 and CDR2 are MNHEY and SVGAGI. CDR3: CASSNTGEQYF. The CDR3 DNA follows: TGTGCCAGCAGCAACACAGGAGAGCAGTACTTC.

V is TRBV24-1 and J is TRBJ1-1; 9 bases align to TRBD1. There are 14 residues in the CDR3. Trimming cost V 8 bases and J 3 bases; bases outside gene matches: 6. Germline assignment: CDR1 KGHDR and CDR2 SFDVKD. The CDR3 spells CATNSGQGDTEAFF. CDR3 DNA: TGTGCCACCAACTCGGGACAGGGTGACACTGAAGCTTTCTTT.

This sequence joins TRBV5-1 and TRBJ1-1, with D possibly matching TRBD1 (5 bases). This CDR3 contains 17 residues. V lost 1 base, J lost 3 bases, and 19 bases lay in between. Looked up from germline, CDR1 is SGHRS and CDR2 is YFSETQ. The CDR3 DNA follows: TGCGCCAGCAGCTTGCAGGGTTCGGGGGTATTGGACACTGAAGCTTTCTTT. Its protein is CASSLQGSGVLDTEAFF. Using reference TRBV5-1 and TRBJ1-1 for the parts outside the CDR3, the full variable domain is KAGVTQTPRYLIKTRGQQVTLSCSPISGHRSVSWYQQTPGQGLQFLFEYFSETQRNKGNFPGRFSGRQFSNSRSEMNVSTLELGDSALYLCASSLQGSGVLDTEAFFGQGTRLTVV.

The chain links TRBV5-1 to TRBJ2-3; 9 bases map to TRBD1. The V and J ends lost 5 bases and 3 bases, in that order; junction bases with no gene match: 7. This CDR3 region has 15 residues. The germline V gene has CDR1 SGHRS and CDR2 YFSETQ. As DNA, the CDR3 is TGCGCCAGCAGTCGGACAGGGGCTAGGACAGATACGCAGTATTTT. It specifies CASSRTGARTDTQYF. Combining the CDR3 with reference TRBV5-1 and TRBJ2-3 gives the whole variable domain KAGVTQTPRYLIKTRGQQVTLSCSPISGHRSVSWYQQTPGQGLQFLFEYFSETQRNKGNFPGRFSGRQFSNSRSEMNVSTLELGDSALYLCASSRTGARTDTQYFGPGTRLTVL.

The chain couples TRBV4-3 to TRBJ1-2; D ambiguous. V lost 0 bases to trimming and J lost 3 bases, with 11 bases between them. The CDR3 totals 15 residues. The germline CDR1 and CDR2 sequences are LGHNA and YSLEER. The CDR3 here is CASSQDRSGDYGYTF. The CDR3 DNA follows: TGCGCCAGCAGCCAAGATCGGTCCGGTGACTATGGCTACACCTTC.

The CDR3 region has the DNA TGTGCCACCAGCAGAGATCGACAGAACTCTGGAAACACCATATATTTT. Amino acids: CATSRDRQNSGNTIYF. This rearrangement joins TRBV15 to TRBJ1-3; maybe TRBD1 (5 bases). Germline V gene lookup returns CDR1 LNHNV and CDR2 YYDKDF (reference sequence). This CDR3 region has 16 residues. The germline V and J ends were trimmed by 0 bases and 0 bases, with 9 bases remaining between them. Using reference TRBV15 and TRBJ1-3 for the parts outside the CDR3, the full variable domain is DAMVIQNPRYQVTQFGKPVTLSCSQTLNHNVMYWYQQKSSQAPKLLFHYYDKDFNNEADTPDNFQSRRPNTSFCFLDIRSPGLGDTAMYLCATSRDRQNSGNTIYFGEGSWLTVV.